The rows below give T cell receptor beta chains drawn from one sample of a study of early T cells in non-severe SARS-CoV-2 infection. TCRdb re-derived calls from the 5' RACE reads in MiXCR, one entry per CDR3 protein. This sample carries some 71,000 distinct CDR3 sequences, approximately 10% of them seen once, and the ten largest clones take roughly 5.7%. The material was whole blood, obtained at baseline. These receptors were collected from an adult who was a healthcare worker with PCR-confirmed SARS-CoV-2 infection or an uninfected control (not recorded which). Both conserved end residues are part of each CDR3. The D gene is left open where the match is weak. Expanded clones are given a class, and other clones once, few, many or no size at all.

size: NA; V: TRBV7-2; J: TRBJ2-3; D: NA; CDR3: CASSPGVSTDTQYF; DNA: TGTGCCAGCAGCCCGGGCGTTTCCACAGATACGCAGTATTTT
size: few; V: TRBV7-2; J: TRBJ1-6; D: NA; CDR3: CASSLAGPDNSPLHF; DNA: TGTGCCAGCAGCTTAGCCGGGCCCGATAATTCACCCCTCCACTTT
size: NA; V: TRBV2; J: TRBJ2-7; D: NA; CDR3: CASSEAPTAYEQYF; DNA: TGTGCCAGCAGTGAAGCCCCGACTGCCTACGAGCAGTACTTC
size: many; V: TRBV15; J: TRBJ1-5; D: NA; CDR3: CATSEFQGNQPQHF; DNA: TGTGCCACCAGCGAGTTCCAAGGAAATCAGCCCCAGCATTTT
size: NA; V: TRBV10-3; J: TRBJ2-5; D: TRBD2; CDR3: CAISEGLAGGQETQYF; DNA: TGTGCCATCAGTGAGGGGCTAGCGGGGGGACAAGAGACCCAGTACTTC
size: NA; V: TRBV5-8; J: TRBJ2-5; D: NA; CDR3: CASSYSRGRVAETQYF; DNA: TGTGCCAGCAGTTACTCCCGGGGCAGGGTTGCAGAGACCCAGTACTTC
size: many; V: TRBV20-1; J: TRBJ1-1; D: NA; CDR3: CSAVLGSHNTEAFF; DNA: TGCAGTGCTGTCCTAGGATCGCATAACACTGAAGCTTTCTTT
size: few; V: TRBV29-1; J: TRBJ1-1; D: NA; CDR3: CSVDGQGPEAFF; DNA: TGCAGCGTTGACGGGCAGGGCCCTGAAGCTTTCTTT
size: many; V: TRBV5-1; J: TRBJ1-1; D: NA; CDR3: CASSLEAGLNTEAFF; DNA: TGCGCCAGCAGCTTGGAAGCAGGGTTGAACACTGAAGCTTTCTTT
size: NA; V: TRBV2; J: TRBJ2-2; D: NA; CDR3: CATGQTGELFF; DNA: TGTGCCACCGGACAGACCGGGGAGCTGTTTTTT
size: NA; V: TRBV12-3/TRBV12-4; J: TRBJ2-6; D: NA; CDR3: CASSFAGANVLTF; DNA: TGTGCCAGCAGTTTTGCTGGGGCCAACGTCCTGACTTTC
size: few; V: TRBV4-1; J: TRBJ2-5; D: TRBD2; CDR3: CASSQGLAGEETQYF; DNA: TGCGCCAGCAGCCAAGGTCTAGCGGGAGAAGAGACCCAGTACTTC